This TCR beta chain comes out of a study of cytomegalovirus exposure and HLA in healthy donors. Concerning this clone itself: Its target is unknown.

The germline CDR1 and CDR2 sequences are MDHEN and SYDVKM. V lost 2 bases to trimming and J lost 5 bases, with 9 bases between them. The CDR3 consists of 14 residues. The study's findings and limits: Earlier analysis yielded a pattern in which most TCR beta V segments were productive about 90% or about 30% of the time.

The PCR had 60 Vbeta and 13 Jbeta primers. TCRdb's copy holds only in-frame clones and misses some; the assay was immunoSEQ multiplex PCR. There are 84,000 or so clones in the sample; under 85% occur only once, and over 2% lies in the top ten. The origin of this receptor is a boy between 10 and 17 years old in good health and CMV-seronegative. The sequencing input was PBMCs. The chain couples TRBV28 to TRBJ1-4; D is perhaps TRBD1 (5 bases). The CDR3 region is CASSLRQGNEKLFF. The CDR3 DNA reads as TGTGCCAGCAGTTTAAGGCAGGGAAATGAAAAACTGTTTTTT.